This T cell receptor beta chain was recovered during a study of shared clonotypes between healthy human individuals. Broader study findings: Relative to their counterparts shared across all four donors, non-shared clonotypes exhibited diminished generation probabilities. Of the naive CD4 clonotypes, about 5% were shared across several donors. Naive subsets generally had larger estimated richness than memory subsets.

In regard to this clone: Its target is unknown.

V lost 3 bases and J lost 2; bases outside the gene matches: 6. Looked up from germline, CDR1 is SGDLS and CDR2 is YYNGEE. CDR3 length equals 15 residues. Assay runs were performed at deep level. Measured with immunoSEQ multiplex PCR; TCRdb has only the in-frame clones, and not every one. The repertoire holds roughly 1.5 million clones, under 99% seen once, with roughly 0.42% in the top ten. The sequenced sample consisted of naive CD4+ T cells sorted from blood. The subset is: CD45RA+ positively selected. This sequence joins TRBV9 and TRBJ2-5; 8 nucleotides match TRBD1. This clonotype originated in a man aged 25-40 years in good health. The CDR3 sequence is CASSERQGRQETQYF. CDR3 sequence (DNA): TGTGCCAGCAGCGAGCGACAGGGGAGACAAGAGACCCAGTACTTC.